Many counts were recorded for the clone carrying this TCR beta chain. CDR1 is SQVTM, CDR2 ANQGSEA, per germline. With 6 bases removed from V and 4 bases from J, the gap between germline ends came to 15 bases. There are 14 residues in the CDR3. Each CDR3 protein gets one entry after TCRdb re-called the RT-PCR reads with MiXCR. The sample lists hundreds of thousands of distinct CDR3 sequences; around 8% were seen once. This specimen comes from a study of response to subunit inactivated influenza vaccine. The TCR comes from a man between 45 and 75 years old who received an inactivated influenza vaccine. The rearrangement uses TRBV29-1 and TRBJ2-2, with TRBD1 as a possible D gene (6 bases). The sequencing here drew on PBMCs from blood, taken less than 30 months after vaccination. CDR3 nucleotides: TGCAGCGTGTTCACAGGGCCGGGCACCGGGGAGCTGTTTTTT. Translated: CSVFTGPGTGELFF.